Listed below are T cell receptor beta chains from one sample, sequenced in a study of cytomegalovirus exposure and HLA in healthy donors. Sequencing was performed with immunoSEQ multiplex PCR; in TCRdb, only in-frame clones are kept and a portion is missing. The table lists 150,000 to 200,000 clones, around 96% of them singletons. Sample: PBMCs. The receptor set was obtained from a woman between 18 and 29 years old in good health and CMV-seronegative. CDR3s include the opening cysteine and the closing phenylalanine or tryptophan.

V gene,CDR3 protein
TRBV2,CASTEGAGIEAFF
TRBV5-1,CASSLTPGTNYEQYF
TRBV5-1,CASSLGTGKSSGANVLTF
TRBV5-4,CASSRTGSRGSPLHF
TRBV6-6,CASSQGDLTDTQYF
TRBV2,CASSEASTGTQPQHF
TRBV6-1,CASSEEKRTGGGYTF
TRBV30,CAWSVSVGGGRNF
TRBV19,CASSMRVWRQGSSYNSPLHF
TRBV6-5,CASRDGSSGNNEQFF
TRBV6-1,CASMSDTQYF
TRBV4-3,CASSQELGETQYF
TRBV5-8,CASRPDRVKGYTF
TRBV7-9,CASSSPRGGTEAFF
TRBV7-6,CASSLVAGGPLDTQYF
TRBV2,CASSAQGPYEQYF
TRBV4-1,CASSAQSGAPYEQYF
TRBV30,CAWTVLTTYNEQFF
TRBV19,CASTPWGVENTEAFF
TRBV7-8,CASSSPRRDRGLAEAFF
TRBV6-1,CASSERNRGTQYF
TRBV11-2,CASSRESPLARGGYNEQFF
TRBV10-3,CAISESMGAAFF
TRBV2,CASSSPGTVVNEQFF